This T cell receptor beta chain derives from a study of monozygotic twins with cystic fibrosis. Study results and limitations: Monozygotic CF twins shared more identical nucleotide clonotypes than unrelated patients. The repertoire was suggested to be naive-dominated, clonality median roughly 0.0089.

The CDR3 consists of 16 residues. V dropped 2 bases and J dropped 3 bases, with 16 bases sitting between them. Germline lookup yields CDR1 LGHNA and CDR2 YNFKEQ. The data were produced by immunoSEQ multiplex PCR, yet TCRdb's version contains in-frame clones alone and is incomplete. The sample lists about 23,000 clones, approximately 97% occurring once. Remarks on this clone: The target antigen is unknown.

V and J are TRBV4-2 and TRBJ1-2, with D perhaps TRBD1 (6 bases). The specimen was blood. This receptor was obtained from a girl under 18 with cystic fibrosis. Here the CDR3 reads CASSQPLAGADYGYTF. DNA for the CDR3: TGTGCCAGCAGCCAACCCCTCGCAGGGGCGGACTATGGCTACACCTTC.